The 15 T cell receptor beta chains below were found in one sample sequenced in a study of CD8 T cells in ankylosing spondylitis. TCRdb independently ran MiXCR on the 5' RACE reads; one entry per CDR3 protein. This sample has 250,000 to 350,000 distinct CDR3 sequences; roughly 20% occur once, and the top ten carry roughly 3.6%. Sequenced: blood, either unsorted or a sorted T cell fraction (not recorded which). Receptors were obtained from a female donor with ankylosing spondylitis or in good health (not recorded which).

There are a few counts of this clonotype. The chain couples TRBV20-1 to TRBJ2-5; D not resolved. The CDR3 has 12 residues. V was cut by 2 bases and J by 7 bases, with 11 bases left in between. Germline loops: CDR1 DFQATT, CDR2 SNEGSKA (reference sequence). Written as DNA, the CDR3 is TGCAGTGCTAGAAAACCTACGGGGACCCAGTACTTC. It specifies CSARKPTGTQYF.

This clonotype was observed a few times. The V gene is TRBV7-2, the J gene TRBJ2-3; the D gene is possibly TRBD2 (5 bases). The CDR3 covers 13 residues. Trimming took off 6 bases at V and 5 bases at J, with 12 bases between the two ends. CDR1 and CDR2 from the germline V gene are SGHTA and FQGNSA. The CDR3 loop is CASSQQSGDTQYF. CDR3 nucleotide sequence: TGTGCCAGCAGTCAACAGAGCGGAGATACGCAGTATTTT.

This rearrangement joins TRBV12-3 or TRBV12-4 to TRBJ2-7; the match to TRBD2 covers 7 bases. The CDR3 is 15 amino acids. V shed 3 bases and J 3 bases; nucleotides not matched to a gene: 8. The CDR3 coding sequence is TGTGCCAGCAGTTTTGGTGCTAGCGGAGTCTACGAGCAGTACTTC. Translating gives CASSFGASGVYEQYF.

This clonotype was counted between two and nine times. The chain uses TRBV20-1 and TRBJ2-7; D gene unclear. The V and J ends lost 3 bases and 0 bases respectively, with 18 bases between them. Germline V gives CDR1 DFQATT, CDR2 SNEGSKA (reference sequence). CDR3 length equals 16 residues. CDR3 residues: CSASPLKGLSSYEQYF. The CDR3 nucleotides are TGCAGTGCTAGCCCCTTGAAGGGCTTAAGCTCCTACGAGCAGTACTTC.

The V and J genes are TRBV11-2 and TRBJ1-1; D might be TRBD1 (5 bases). The CDR3 loop spans 14 amino acids. The V end lost 3 bases, the J end lost 2 bases, and 10 bases lay between the germline ends. Germline CDR1 is SGHAT and CDR2 is FQNNGV. The CDR3 protein is CASSLGGDNTEAFF. The CDR3 region has the DNA TGTGCCAGCAGCTTGGGAGGGGACAACACTGAAGCTTTCTTT.

This clonotype was found a few times. The V call is TRBV10-1, the J call TRBJ2-1, with D hard to call. The V end lost 7 bases, the J end lost 9 bases, and 19 bases lay between the germline ends. The germline gives CDR1 WNHNN, CDR2 SYGVQD (reference sequence). The CDR3 consists of 14 residues. The CDR3 loop is CASIPRWVPSEQFF. CDR3 coding DNA: TGCGCCAGCATCCCCCGGTGGGTGCCCTCTGAGCAGTTCTTC.

The chain recombines TRBV5-1 with TRBJ2-1; D gene unclear. The V end lost 2 bases, the J end lost 7 bases, and 7 bases lay between the germline ends. The V gene's germline CDR1 is SGHRS and CDR2 YFSETQ. The CDR3 runs to 12 residues. As DNA, the CDR3 is TGCGCCAGCAGCTTAGATGGTAATGAGCAGTTCTTC. This translates into CASSLDGNEQFF.

CDR3 in amino acids: CSVYGGGELFF. The CDR3 DNA is TGCAGCGTCTATGGGGGCGGGGAGCTGTTTTTT. The rearrangement uses TRBV29-1 and TRBJ2-2; D might be TRBD1 or TRBD2, each matching 5 bases. Trimming stripped 6 bases from V and 7 bases from J, with 9 bases between. The germline V gene encodes CDR1 SQVTM and CDR2 ANQGSEA. This CDR3 contains 11 residues.

This clonotype has at least ten counts. The chain couples TRBV12-3 or TRBV12-4 to TRBJ2-1; 8 positions agree with TRBD1. The J segment lost 2 bases and the V segment lost 5 bases, leaving 5 bases of the junction unmatched. The CDR3 is made up of 15 amino acids. CDR3 sequence: CASSRTGGPYNEQFF. CDR3 coding DNA: TGTGCCAGCAGTCGAACAGGGGGACCCTACAATGAGCAGTTCTTC.

The chain has TRBV20-1 and TRBJ2-3, with a weak D call TRBD2 (6 bases). Germline CDR1 and CDR2: DFQATT and SNEGSKA (reference sequence). V gave up 5 bases and J gave up 2 bases, with 17 bases separating them. CDR3 size: 15 residues. This CDR3 reads CSAFYPGLHTDTQYF. Here the CDR3 DNA reads TGCAGTGCTTTCTATCCGGGACTCCACACAGATACGCAGTATTTT.

This clonotype appeared a few times. The CDR3 protein is CASSLTGGPGEQYF. The CDR3 bases are TGTGCCAGCAGTTTGACGGGAGGGCCAGGCGAGCAGTACTTC. V gene TRBV12-3 or TRBV12-4 combines with J gene TRBJ2-7, with TRBD2 identical over 8 bases. Trimming removed 3 bases from V and 6 bases from J; junction bases left unmatched: 7. The CDR3 covers 14 residues.

V is TRBV27 and J is TRBJ2-7; TRBD1 aligns across 10 bases. Losses at the gene ends were 6 bases for V and 4 bases for J; bases not matched to a gene: 9. The CDR3 has 15 residues. Germline V gene data show CDR1 as MNHEY and CDR2 as SMNVEV (reference sequence). Written as DNA, the CDR3 is TGTGCCAGCAGAAATCAAGGACAGGGGGGGTACGAGCAGTACTTC. Protein: CASRNQGQGGYEQYF.

The sample holds many counts of this clonotype. The rearrangement uses TRBV12-3 or TRBV12-4 and TRBJ2-1, with D perhaps matching TRBD1 (6 bases). The CDR3 covers 14 residues. V was pared by 4 bases and J by 8 bases, with 15 bases between. CDR3 sequence reads: CASSSSTGVDEQFF. Here the CDR3 DNA reads TGTGCCAGCAGTTCGTCGACAGGAGTCGATGAGCAGTTCTTC.

The V gene is TRBV12-3 or TRBV12-4, the J gene TRBJ2-7; no clear D. The CDR3 sequence is 13 residues long. V lost 1 base and J 6 bases, leaving 10 bases between the germline ends. The CDR3 reads CASSLVVAGEQYF. The CDR3 bases are TGTGCCAGCAGTTTAGTAGTGGCCGGCGAGCAGTACTTC.

This clonotype was picked up a small number of times. The V call is TRBV5-1, the J call TRBJ2-7, with TRBD2 matching over 10 bases. CDR3 size: 18 residues. Looked up from germline, CDR1 is SGHRS and CDR2 is YFSETQ. Trimming cost V 0 bases and J 4 bases; bases outside gene matches: 13. The CDR3 loop is CASSLVPPLAGEGYEQYF. CDR3 DNA sequence: TGCGCCAGCAGCTTGGTCCCCCCCCTAGCGGGAGAAGGGTACGAGCAGTACTTC. Full variable domain (rest looked up from reference TRBV5-1 and TRBJ2-7): KAGVTQTPRYLIKTRGQQVTLSCSPISGHRSVSWYQQTPGQGLQFLFEYFSETQRNKGNFPGRFSGRQFSNSRSEMNVSTLELGDSALYLCASSLVPPLAGEGYEQYFGPGTRLTVT.